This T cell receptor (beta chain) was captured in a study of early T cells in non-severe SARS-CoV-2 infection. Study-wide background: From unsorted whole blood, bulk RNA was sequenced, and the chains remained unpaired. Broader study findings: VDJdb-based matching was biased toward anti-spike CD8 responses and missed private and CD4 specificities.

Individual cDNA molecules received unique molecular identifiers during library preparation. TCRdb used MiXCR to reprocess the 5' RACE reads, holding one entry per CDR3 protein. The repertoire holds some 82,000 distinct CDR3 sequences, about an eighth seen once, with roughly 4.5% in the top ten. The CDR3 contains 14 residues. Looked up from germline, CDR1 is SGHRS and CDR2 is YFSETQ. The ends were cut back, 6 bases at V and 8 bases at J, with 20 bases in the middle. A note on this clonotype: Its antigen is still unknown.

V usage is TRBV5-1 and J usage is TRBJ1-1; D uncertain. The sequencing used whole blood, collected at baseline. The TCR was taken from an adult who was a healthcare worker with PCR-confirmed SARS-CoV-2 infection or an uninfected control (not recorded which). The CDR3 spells CASNQDGRNLEAFF. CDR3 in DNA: TGCGCCAGCAACCAAGACGGACGGAACCTAGAAGCTTTCTTT.